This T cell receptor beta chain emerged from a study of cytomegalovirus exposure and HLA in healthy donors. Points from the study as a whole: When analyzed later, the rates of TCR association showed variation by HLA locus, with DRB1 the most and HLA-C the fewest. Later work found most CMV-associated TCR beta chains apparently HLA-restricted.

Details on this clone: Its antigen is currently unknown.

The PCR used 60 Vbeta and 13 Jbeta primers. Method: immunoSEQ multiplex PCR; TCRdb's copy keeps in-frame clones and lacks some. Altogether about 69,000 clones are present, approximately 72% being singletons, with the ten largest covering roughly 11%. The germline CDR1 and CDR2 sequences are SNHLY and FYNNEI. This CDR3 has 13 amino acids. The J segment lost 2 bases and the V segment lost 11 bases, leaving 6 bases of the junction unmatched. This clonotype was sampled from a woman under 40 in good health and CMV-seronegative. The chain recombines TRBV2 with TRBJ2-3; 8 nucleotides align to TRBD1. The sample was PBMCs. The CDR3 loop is CAGRTGSTDTQYF. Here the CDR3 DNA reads TGTGCCGGACGGACAGGGTCCACAGATACGCAGTATTTT.